The 19 T cell receptor beta chains below all came from one sample that was sequenced in a study of blood T cell repertoires in COVID-19. TCRdb's table, derived via immunoSEQ multiplex PCR, lists solely in-frame clones and lacks some. Of 70,000 or so clones in the sample, about 88% were seen once. Specimen: peripheral blood. These receptor sequences come from a human donor in a cohort sampled during active COVID-19.

In nucleotides, the CDR3 is TGTGCCAGCAGCGCAACAGGGGGTGGGAATTCACCCCTCCACTTT. Amino acid sequence: CASSATGGGNSPLHF. The chain joins TRBV7-2 to TRBJ1-6; 8 bases map to TRBD1. V was pared by 5 bases and J by 7 bases, with 7 bases of the junction left unmatched. Germline V CDR1 and CDR2: SGHTA, FQGNSA. CDR3 length equals 15 residues.

The chain has TRBV7-9 and TRBJ2-2; TRBD2 is a possible D gene (6 bases). Deletions cut 3 bases from V and 4 bases from J, with 15 bases between. Germline V CDR1 and CDR2: SEHNR, FQNEAQ (reference sequence). The CDR3 has 16 residues. This chain's CDR3 is CASSLSSGRGTGELFF. CDR3 nucleotides: TGTGCCAGCAGCTTGAGTAGCGGCAGAGGCACCGGGGAGCTGTTTTTT.

V gene TRBV6-6 combines with J gene TRBJ2-1; D is possibly TRBD2 (6 bases). The CDR3 is made up of 17 amino acids. From germline, CDR1 is MNHNY and CDR2 SVGAGI (reference sequence). V lost 5 bases, J lost 0 bases, and 17 bases lay in between. The CDR3 is CASSPALAGSSYNEQFF. The CDR3 DNA sequence: TGTGCCAGCAGTCCTGCCTTGGCGGGGAGCTCCTACAATGAGCAGTTCTTC.

The chain recombines TRBV6-4 with TRBJ2-1; the match to TRBD2 covers 9 bases. The CDR3 extends over 16 amino acids. The V segment lost 0 bases and the J segment 9 bases; nucleotides outside the gene matches: 9. Germline-derived CDR1 and CDR2 are MRHNA and SNTAGT. CDR3 sequence reads: CASSDSSSGRGGEQFF. CDR3 DNA sequence: TGTGCCAGCAGTGACTCGAGTAGCGGGAGAGGGGGTGAGCAGTTCTTC.

The chain combines TRBV25-1 with TRBJ2-5, with D maybe TRBD2 (6 bases). This CDR3 is built from 15 residues. Per the germline V gene, CDR1 is MGHDK and CDR2 is SYGVNS. Trimming left V 1 base short and J 3 bases short, with 12 bases between. The CDR3 sequence: CASSEFGSGKETQYF. In DNA form, the CDR3 reads TGTGCCAGCAGTGAATTCGGGAGTGGCAAAGAGACCCAGTACTTC.

V is TRBV11-2 and J is TRBJ2-1; TRBD2 agrees at 8 bases. V was pared by 3 bases and J by 5 bases, with 3 bases of the junction left unmatched. Germline V gene sequence: CDR1 SGHAT, CDR2 FQNNGV. CDR3 length: 14 amino acids. The CDR3 loop reads CASSFTSGNNEQFF. The CDR3 nucleotides are TGTGCCAGCAGCTTTACTAGCGGCAACAATGAGCAGTTCTTC.

The V gene is TRBV5-1, the J gene TRBJ1-2; a possible D gene is TRBD1 (5 bases). The CDR3 loop spans 13 amino acids. Germline-derived CDR1 and CDR2 are SGHRS and YFSETQ. V dropped 0 bases and J dropped 8 bases, with 11 bases sitting between them. The CDR3 nucleotides are TGCGCCAGCAGCTTGGAGGGGATGGAGGGCTACACCTTC. The encoded protein is CASSLEGMEGYTF.

The V gene is TRBV19, the J gene TRBJ2-1, with D possibly being TRBD1 (6 bases). The CDR3 length is 13 residues. Trimming removed 3 bases at V and 10 bases at J, with 13 bases between. Germline CDR1 LNHDA, CDR2 SQIVND (reference sequence). This CDR3 is CASSIGTLYEQFF. CDR3 in DNA: TGTGCCAGTAGTATTGGGACATTATACGAGCAGTTCTTC.

The chain couples TRBV20-1 to TRBJ2-1, with TRBD2 matching over 7 bases. This CDR3 contains 11 residues. Looked up from germline, CDR1 is DFQATT and CDR2 is SNEGSKA (reference sequence). Trimming cost V 3 bases and J 10 bases; bases outside gene matches: 3. CDR3 sequence reads: CSASLLAEQFF. The CDR3 nucleotides are TGCAGTGCTAGCCTACTAGCGGAGCAGTTCTTC.

The V gene is TRBV4-1, the J gene TRBJ1-1; D ambiguous. The CDR3 has 14 residues. Trimming took 1 base from V and 0 from J, leaving 6 bases between them. Germline CDR1 and CDR2: MGHRA and YSYEKL. The CDR3 DNA follows: TGCGCCAGCAGCCAAGTGCACATGAACACTGAAGCTTTCTTT. Encoded protein: CASSQVHMNTEAFF.

This clone was detected a few times. The chain carries TRBV6-2 or TRBV6-3 and TRBJ2-2; TRBD2 aligns across 10 bases. V lost 0 bases to trimming and J lost 5 bases; unmatched junction nucleotides: 12. The CDR3 sequence is 19 residues long. Per germline, CDR1 MNHEY and CDR2 SVGEGT. The CDR3 sequence: CASSYSRFLAGVLTGELFF. CDR3 in DNA: TGTGCCAGCAGTTACTCCCGCTTCCTAGCGGGAGTATTAACCGGGGAGCTGTTTTTT.

The V and J genes are TRBV11-3 and TRBJ2-1; TRBD1 aligns across 7 bases. The CDR3 totals 14 residues. Trimming removed 3 bases from V and 8 bases from J; junction bases left unmatched: 7. Germline V lookup: CDR1 SGHNT, CDR2 YENEEA. The CDR3, as DNA: TGTGCCAGCAGCTTGGGGACAGAATACTATGAGCAGTTCTTC. It is translated as CASSLGTEYYEQFF.

The count of this clone is one. The chain combines TRBV24-1 with TRBJ2-2; no firm D call. V was cut by 4 bases and J by 2 bases, with 10 bases left in between. This CDR3 spans 15 amino acids. The germline V gene has CDR1 KGHDR and CDR2 SFDVKD. CDR3 sequence reads: CATSDRVLNTGELFF. In DNA, the CDR3 is TGTGCCACCAGTGACCGGGTACTAAACACCGGGGAGCTGTTTTTT.

This clone was detected once. The chain combines TRBV18 with TRBJ2-7; 8 bases fit TRBD2. Per the germline V gene, CDR1 is KGHSH and CDR2 is LQKENI. V lost 2 bases, J lost 6 bases, and 9 bases stayed unmatched. CDR3 length: 15 residues. CDR3 loop: CASSPGAAGGSEQYF. CDR3 in DNA: TGTGCCAGCTCACCAGGAGCCGCGGGAGGTTCCGAGCAGTACTTC.

This clone was seen only a few times. V and J are TRBV9 and TRBJ2-2; D is unresolved. This CDR3 is built from 13 residues. Trimming cost V 4 bases and J 8 bases, with 12 bases left between them. From germline, CDR1 is SGDLS and CDR2 YYNGEE. CDR3: CASSLVSAGELFF. Written as DNA, the CDR3 is TGTGCCAGCAGCCTAGTTTCCGCGGGGGAGCTGTTTTTT.

The rearrangement joins TRBV9 to TRBJ2-1; D may be TRBD2 (6 bases). The CDR3 loop spans 12 amino acids. Germline-derived CDR1 and CDR2 are SGDLS and YYNGEE. With 3 bases removed from V and 10 bases from J, the gap between germline ends came to 11 bases. CDR3 nucleotides: TGTGCCAGCAGCGAGGACCGGGGGGAGCAGTTCTTC. Residues: CASSEDRGEQFF.

The V call is TRBV28, the J call TRBJ1-2, with TRBD1 matching 8 bases. The CDR3 spans 14 residues. Germline trimming cut 5 bases from V and 8 bases from J; bases unmatched to any gene: 10. The germline V gene has CDR1 MDHEN and CDR2 SYDVKM. This CDR3 reads CASSLTGTGIGYTF. The DNA for the CDR3 is TGTGCCAGCAGTCTAACCGGGACAGGTATCGGCTACACCTTC.

This rearrangement joins TRBV10-3 to TRBJ1-4; D remains ambiguous. Trimming pared 0 bases from V and 2 bases from J, leaving 4 bases between. The germline V gene encodes CDR1 ENHRY and CDR2 SYGVKD. The CDR3 loop spans 14 amino acids. CDR3 region: CAISESQTNEKLFF. Written as DNA, the CDR3 is TGTGCCATCAGTGAGTCCCAGACTAATGAAAAACTGTTTTTT.

V and J are TRBV2 and TRBJ2-3; D remains unclear. The germline V and J ends were trimmed by 6 bases and 0 bases, with 10 bases remaining between them. The length of the CDR3 is 14 residues. Per the germline V gene, CDR1 is SNHLY and CDR2 is FYNNEI. The CDR3 coding sequence is TGTGCCAGCAGGCGGTCCCAGAGCACAGATACGCAGTATTTT. Translated: CASRRSQSTDTQYF.